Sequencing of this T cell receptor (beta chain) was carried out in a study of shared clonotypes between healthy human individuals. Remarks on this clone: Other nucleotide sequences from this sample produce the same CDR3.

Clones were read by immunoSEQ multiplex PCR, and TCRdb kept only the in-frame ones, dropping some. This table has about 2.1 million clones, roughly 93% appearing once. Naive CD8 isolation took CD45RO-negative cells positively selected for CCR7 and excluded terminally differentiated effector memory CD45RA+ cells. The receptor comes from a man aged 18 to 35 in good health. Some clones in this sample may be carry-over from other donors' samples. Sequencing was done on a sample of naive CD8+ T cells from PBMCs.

This chain's CDR3 is CATSRDPLAGNTGELFF. DNA of the CDR3: TGTGCCACCAGCAGAGATCCACTAGCGGGGAACACCGGGGAGCTGTTTTTT. The chain is built from TRBV15 and TRBJ2-2; 9 bases line up with TRBD2. Unmatched junction bases numbered 3, after V lost 0 bases and J lost 1 base. Germline CDR1 and CDR2: LNHNV and YYDKDF (reference sequence). This CDR3 has 17 residues. The full variable domain, rest sourced from reference TRBV15 and TRBJ2-2, is DAMVIQNPRYQVTQFGKPVTLSCSQTLNHNVMYWYQQKSSQAPKLLFHYYDKDFNNEADTPDNFQSRRPNTSFCFLDIRSPGLGDTAMYLCATSRDPLAGNTGELFFGEGSRLTVL.